The rows below give T cell receptor beta chains drawn from one sample of a study of post-analysis software for immune sequencing data. Each CDR3 protein gets one entry after TCRdb re-called the PCR reads with MiXCR. The sample comprises around 260,000 distinct CDR3 sequences, 35% to 45% of which are singletons, and more than 4% rests with the top ten. Sequencing was performed on blood. These receptors all come from a girl aged 10 to 17 with multiple sclerosis. Each CDR3 is given with its conserved first and last residue. The order of the fields is J gene, V gene, CDR3 protein.

j_call: TRBJ1-3
v_call: TRBV28
cdr3_aa: CASSADRSGNTIYF

j_call: TRBJ1-3
v_call: TRBV24-1
cdr3_aa: CATSDTTVGNTIYF

j_call: TRBJ1-5
v_call: TRBV13
cdr3_aa: CASSLGSQGLGNQPQHF

j_call: TRBJ1-6
v_call: TRBV7-9
cdr3_aa: CASSRTGDSPLHF

j_call: TRBJ2-7
v_call: TRBV28
cdr3_aa: CASRSTATSSYELYF

j_call: TRBJ1-1
v_call: TRBV5-6
cdr3_aa: CASSPGGAYTEAFF

j_call: TRBJ2-3
v_call: TRBV7-3
cdr3_aa: CASSPSGPPQYF

j_call: TRBJ1-1
v_call: TRBV20-1
cdr3_aa: CSARLPVVTEAFF

j_call: TRBJ2-3
v_call: TRBV14
cdr3_aa: CASRGRGRADTQYF

j_call: TRBJ2-4
v_call: TRBV3-1
cdr3_aa: CASSLGDYIQYF

j_call: TRBJ2-4
v_call: TRBV7-9
cdr3_aa: CASSPNGGTRENIQYF

j_call: TRBJ1-2
v_call: TRBV6-6
cdr3_aa: CASSYSGPSYGYTF

j_call: TRBJ2-7
v_call: TRBV28
cdr3_aa: CASSPLAGSYEQYF

j_call: TRBJ1-2
v_call: TRBV5-8
cdr3_aa: CASSYRSENYGYTF

j_call: TRBJ2-4
v_call: TRBV6-5
cdr3_aa: CASSWETIRKGPGNIQYF

j_call: TRBJ2-1
v_call: TRBV24-1
cdr3_aa: CATSDLSLAGATGSYNEQFF

j_call: TRBJ1-6
v_call: TRBV28
cdr3_aa: CASSMDRGESPLHF

j_call: TRBJ1-1
v_call: TRBV6-5
cdr3_aa: CASSYGGGRNTEAFF

j_call: TRBJ1-5
v_call: TRBV28
cdr3_aa: CASRGGGTNQPQHF

j_call: TRBJ1-1
v_call: TRBV3-1
cdr3_aa: CASSQDGLNTEAFF